The clone carrying this TCR beta chain was detected only a few times. The antigen is undetermined. This specimen comes from a study of blood T cells in healthy people across ages. At the level of the study: Researchers report that template switching captured about one barcoded beta molecule per two T cells.

Alongside a J-beta primer mix, a sample-barcoded 5' primer served in a second PCR lasting about 6 to 11 cycles. TCRdb redid the calling of the 5' RACE reads with MiXCR, one entry per CDR3 protein. Among around 800,000 distinct CDR3 sequences listed, roughly 44% were seen once. Study observations and caveats: Naive CD4+ cells and diversity were both higher in long-lived donors than in aged donors.

Germline CDR1 and CDR2: DFQATT and SNEGSKA (reference sequence). V shed 3 bases and J shed 6 bases, with 14 bases lying between them. CDR3 length equals 14 residues. Every donor provided roughly 9.1 milliliters of peripheral blood. They isolated at least 6 million PBMCs from each sample. This sequence was found in a man in his 60s in good health. The source material was blood. This chain connects TRBV20-1 to TRBJ2-2; D could derive from TRBD1 or TRBD2 (5 bases each). Here the CDR3 DNA reads TGCAGTGCTAGGACCCCAAGGGGAGCCGGGGAGCTGTTTTTT. Protein: CSARTPRGAGELFF.